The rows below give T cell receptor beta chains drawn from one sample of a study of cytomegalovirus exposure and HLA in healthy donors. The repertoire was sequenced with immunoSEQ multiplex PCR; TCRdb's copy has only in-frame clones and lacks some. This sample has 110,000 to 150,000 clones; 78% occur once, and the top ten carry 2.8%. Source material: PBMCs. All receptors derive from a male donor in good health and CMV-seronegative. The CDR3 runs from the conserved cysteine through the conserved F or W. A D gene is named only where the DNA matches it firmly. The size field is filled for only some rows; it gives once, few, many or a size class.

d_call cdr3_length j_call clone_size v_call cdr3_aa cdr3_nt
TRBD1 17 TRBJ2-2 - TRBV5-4 CASSDGTESANTGELFF TGTGCCAGCAGTGATGGGACAGAGTCGGCGAACACCGGGGAGCTGTTTTTT
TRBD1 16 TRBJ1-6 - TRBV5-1 CASSLSGGGYNSPLHF TGCGCCAGCAGCTTATCAGGGGGAGGTTATAATTCACCCCTCCACTTT
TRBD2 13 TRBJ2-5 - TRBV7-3 CASSLLAGETQYF TGTGCCAGCAGCTTGCTAGCGGGAGAGACCCAGTACTTC
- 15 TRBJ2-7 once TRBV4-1 CASSHPLQGTYEQYF TGCGCCAGCAGCCACCCTCTACAGGGAACCTACGAGCAGTACTTC
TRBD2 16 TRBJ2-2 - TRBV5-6 CASSLDLAGNTGELFF TGTGCCAGCAGCTTGGATCTAGCGGGAAACACCGGGGAGCTGTTTTTT
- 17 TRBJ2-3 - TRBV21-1 CASSSRLKGGDPDTQYF TGTGCCAGCAGCTCCAGGTTGAAGGGAGGTGACCCAGATACGCAGTATTTT
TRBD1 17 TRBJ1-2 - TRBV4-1 CASSQGPGTASNYGYPF TGCGCCAGCAGCCAAGGACCCGGGACAGCATCTAACTATGGCTACCCCTTC
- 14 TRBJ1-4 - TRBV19 CASKADLANEKLFF TGTGCCAGTAAGGCGGATCTTGCTAATGAAAAACTGTTTTTT
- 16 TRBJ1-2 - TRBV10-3 CAISESGSDSYYGYTF TGTGCCATCAGTGAGTCCGGCTCCGACAGCTACTATGGCTACACCTTC
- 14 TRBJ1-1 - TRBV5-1 CASSPEGFSTEAFF TGCGCCAGCAGCCCGGAGGGATTTAGTACTGAAGCTTTCTTT
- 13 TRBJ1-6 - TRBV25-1 CASSAGVGSPLHF TGTGCCAGCAGTGCGGGGGTAGGATCACCCCTCCACTTT
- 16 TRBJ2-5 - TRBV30 CAWSGWGTPKQETQYF TGTGCCTGGAGTGGTTGGGGCACTCCAAAACAAGAGACCCAGTACTTC
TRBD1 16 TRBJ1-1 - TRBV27 CASNIYRGGNRGEAFF TGTGCCAGCAATATCTACAGGGGGGGCAACAGGGGTGAAGCTTTCTTT
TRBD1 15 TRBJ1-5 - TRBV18 CASSPLRGDNQPQHF TGTGCCAGCTCACCACTCAGGGGGGACAATCAGCCCCAGCATTTT
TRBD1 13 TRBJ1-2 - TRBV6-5 CASRRDRRGGYTF TGTGCCAGCAGGCGGGACAGAAGGGGAGGCTACACCTTC
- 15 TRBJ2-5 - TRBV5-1 CASSFGSGFQETQYF TGCGCCAGCAGCTTTGGGAGCGGATTCCAAGAGACCCAGTACTTC
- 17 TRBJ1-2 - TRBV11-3 CASSQISGSPSNYGYTF TGTGCCAGCAGCCAGATCAGCGGGAGCCCATCTAACTATGGCTACACCTTC
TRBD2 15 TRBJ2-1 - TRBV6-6 CASRAGSKVHNEQFF TGTGCCAGCAGAGCGGGATCCAAAGTTCACAATGAGCAGTTCTTC
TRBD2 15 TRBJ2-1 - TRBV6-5 CASSPTGTSHNEQFF TGTGCCAGCAGTCCCACCGGGACTAGCCACAATGAGCAGTTCTTC
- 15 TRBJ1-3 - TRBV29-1 CSVATGVTPGNTIYF TGCAGCGTCGCCACAGGAGTAACCCCTGGAAACACCATATATTTT
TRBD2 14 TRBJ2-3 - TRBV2 CASNLAGVTDTQYF TGTGCCAGCAATTTAGCGGGAGTCACAGATACGCAGTATTTT
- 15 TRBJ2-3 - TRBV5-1 CASSLRGGLTDTQYF TGCGCCAGCAGCCTCCGAGGGGGTCTGACAGATACGCAGTATTTT
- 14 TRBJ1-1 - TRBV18 CASSPGTRNPEAFF TGTGCCAGCTCACCCGGGACAAGGAACCCTGAAGCTTTCTTT
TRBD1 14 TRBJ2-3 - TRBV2 CASSGQGSVDTQYF TGTGCCAGCAGCGGACAGGGTAGCGTAGATACGCAGTATTTT
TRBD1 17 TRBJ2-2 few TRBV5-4 CASSGVLGQGAAGELFF TGTGCCAGCAGCGGGGTTCTGGGACAGGGGGCGGCCGGGGAGCTGTTTTTT
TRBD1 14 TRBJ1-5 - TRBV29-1 CSVGQGSGNQPQHF TGCAGCGTGGGACAGGGATCGGGCAATCAGCCCCAGCATTTT
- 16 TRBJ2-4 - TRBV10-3 CAISDPAKEVKNIQYF TGTGCCATCAGTGACCCAGCCAAGGAGGTCAAAAACATTCAGTACTTC
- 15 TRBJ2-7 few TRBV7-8 CASSLRRERSGEQYF TGTGCCAGCAGCCTCCGGCGGGAACGGTCCGGCGAGCAGTACTTC
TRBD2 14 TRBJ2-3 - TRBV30 CAGSGLALADTQYF TGTGCCGGATCGGGACTAGCTCTCGCAGATACGCAGTATTTT
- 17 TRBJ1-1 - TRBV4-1 CASSQGGVWGADTEAFF TGCGCCAGCAGCCAAGGAGGTGTCTGGGGCGCGGACACTGAAGCTTTCTTT
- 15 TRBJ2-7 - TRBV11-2 CASSLPVLSGDEQYF TGTGCCAGCAGCCTCCCGGTTCTCTCGGGGGACGAGCAGTACTTC
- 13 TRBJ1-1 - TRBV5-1 CASSFDPERSAFF TGCGCCAGCAGCTTTGATCCGGAGAGGTCAGCTTTCTTT
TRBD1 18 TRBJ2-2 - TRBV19 CASSIDWETGEGTGELFF TGTGCCAGTAGTATAGATTGGGAGACAGGGGAAGGGACCGGGGAGCTGTTTTTT
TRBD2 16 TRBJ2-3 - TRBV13 CASSFRLAGGQDTQYF TGTGCCAGCAGCTTTAGGCTAGCGGGGGGTCAAGATACGCAGTATTTT
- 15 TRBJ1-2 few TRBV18 CASSPPQVSMYGYTF TGTGCCAGCTCACCCCCACAGGTATCGATGTATGGCTACACCTTC
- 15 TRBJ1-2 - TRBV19 CASSREAAFLYGYTF TGTGCCAGTAGTAGGGAGGCAGCTTTTCTCTATGGCTACACCTTC
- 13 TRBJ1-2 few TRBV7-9 CASSLARGYGYTF TGTGCCAGCAGCTTAGCCAGGGGATATGGCTACACCTTC
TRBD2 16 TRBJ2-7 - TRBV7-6 CASSSVWSGREYEQYF TGTGCCAGCAGCTCAGTTTGGAGCGGGAGGGAGTACGAGCAGTACTTC
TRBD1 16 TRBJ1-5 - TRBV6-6 CASSYSRDRGTQPQHF TGTGCCAGCAGTTACTCAAGGGACAGGGGAACTCAGCCCCAGCATTTT
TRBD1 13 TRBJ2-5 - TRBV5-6 CASSWDREETQYF TGTGCCAGCAGTTGGGACAGGGAAGAGACCCAGTACTTC
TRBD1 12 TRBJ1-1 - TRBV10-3 CAITPGQGVAFF TGTGCCATCACCCCAGGACAGGGAGTGGCTTTCTTT